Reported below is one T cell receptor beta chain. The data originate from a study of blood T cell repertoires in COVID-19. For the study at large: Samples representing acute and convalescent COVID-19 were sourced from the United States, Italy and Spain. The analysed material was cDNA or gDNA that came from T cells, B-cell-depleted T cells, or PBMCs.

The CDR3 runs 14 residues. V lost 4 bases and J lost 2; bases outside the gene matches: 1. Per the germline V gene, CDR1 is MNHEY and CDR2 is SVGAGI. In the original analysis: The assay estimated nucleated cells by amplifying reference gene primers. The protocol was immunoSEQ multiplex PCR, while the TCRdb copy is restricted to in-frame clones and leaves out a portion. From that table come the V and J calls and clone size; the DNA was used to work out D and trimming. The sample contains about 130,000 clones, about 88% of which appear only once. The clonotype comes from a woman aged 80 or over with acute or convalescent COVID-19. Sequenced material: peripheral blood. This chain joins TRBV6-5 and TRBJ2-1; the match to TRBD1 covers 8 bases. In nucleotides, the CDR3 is TGTGCCAGCAGTTGGACAGGGCCCTACAATGAGCAGTTCTTC. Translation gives CASSWTGPYNEQFF.